The next 22 T cell receptor beta chains were all read from a single sample in a study of blood T cell repertoires in COVID-19. TCRdb keeps only in-frame clones here, not all; method: immunoSEQ multiplex PCR. The sample gives about 240,000 clones, around four fifths of which show up once; approximately 3.8% is in the top ten. The source material was PBMCs or T cells enriched from blood (not recorded which). The origin of the receptors is a woman aged 40 to 49 who had been exposed to COVID-19.

This clone was detected once. V usage is TRBV21-1 and J usage is TRBJ2-4; the tabulated D call, TRBD1, remains unverified against the DNA. TRBV21-1 is a pseudogene locus. The CDR3 runs to 15 residues. DNA of the CDR3: TGTGCCAGCAGCAAACATTGGTCGGACACTAACATTCAGTACTTC. Its protein is CASSKHWSDTNIQYF.

The V gene is TRBV5-3, the J gene TRBJ2-7; D is unresolved. Being an ORF, TRBV5-3 has a function that is uncertain. The CDR3 length is 14 residues. The V end lost 4 bases, the J end lost 3 bases, and 14 bases lay between the germline ends. The CDR3 nucleotides are TGTGCCAGAAGCCCCCGGAGTCAACTCTACGAGCAGTACTTC. Protein: CARSPRSQLYEQYF.

This clone has more than one count but fewer than ten. The gene calls are TRBV12-5 and TRBJ2-3, with 7 nucleotides matching TRBD2. This CDR3 comprises 14 residues. Germline values: CDR1 LGHNT, CDR2 FRNRAP. V lost 7 bases, J lost 3 bases, and 7 bases stayed unmatched. In DNA, the CDR3 is TGTGCTAGTGATTGGGGGGGAAGGACAGATACGCAGTATTTT. As protein: CASDWGGRTDTQYF.

This sequence joins TRBV28 and TRBJ2-6; TRBD1 is a possible D gene (5 bases). The germline V gene encodes CDR1 MDHEN and CDR2 SYDVKM. CDR3 length: 17 amino acids. V shed 2 bases and J shed 4 bases, with 15 bases lying between them. Here the CDR3 DNA reads TGTGCCAGCAGTTTACCACAGGCCCTATCCGGGGCCAACGTCCTGACTTTC. Translation gives CASSLPQALSGANVLTF.

The rearrangement joins TRBV2 to TRBJ2-1, with TRBD2 matching 9 bases. After removal of 0 bases from V and 7 bases from J, the junction contained 4 bases not matched to a gene. The CDR3 consists of 15 residues. The germline CDR1 and CDR2 sequences are SNHLY and FYNNEI. Here the CDR3 reads CASSEAGTSWNEQFF. CDR3 in DNA: TGTGCCAGCAGTGAAGCGGGGACTAGCTGGAATGAGCAGTTCTTC.

V gene TRBV6-5 combines with J gene TRBJ2-5; TRBD1 matches 10 bases. Looked up from germline, CDR1 is MNHEY and CDR2 is SVGAGI. This CDR3 is 13 amino acids long. Trimming at V came to 8 bases and at J to 4 bases, leaving 4 bases not matched to a gene. CDR3 DNA sequence: TGTGCCAGCCGACAGGGGGCCGTAGAGACCCAGTACTTC. Protein sequence: CASRQGAVETQYF.

The CDR3 nucleotides read TGTGCCAGCACCCCTCTTACTGGGACAGGGAATAATTCACCCCTCCACTTT. Encoded protein: CASTPLTGTGNNSPLHF. V gene TRBV27 combines with J gene TRBJ1-6; TRBD1 matches 9 bases. The germline CDR1 and CDR2 sequences are MNHEY and SMNVEV (reference sequence). The J segment lost 5 bases and the V segment lost 7 bases, leaving 12 bases of the junction unmatched. CDR3 size: 17 residues.

The rearrangement joins TRBV6-5 to TRBJ2-7, with 8 bases that match TRBD1. CDR3 length equals 16 residues. The germline V gene has CDR1 MNHEY and CDR2 SVGAGI. Germline trimming cut 0 bases from V and 3 bases from J; bases unmatched to any gene: 7. The CDR3, as DNA: TGTGCCAGCAGTTACTCGCGGACAGGGCGCAACTACGAGCAGTACTTC. This translates into CASSYSRTGRNYEQYF.

The chain couples TRBV28 to TRBJ1-2, with unresolved D. Trimming pared 5 bases from V and 5 bases from J, leaving 9 bases between. This CDR3 comprises 12 residues. Per germline, CDR1 MDHEN and CDR2 SYDVKM. CDR3 loop: CASSGPPYGYTF. CDR3 nucleotide sequence: TGTGCCAGCAGTGGCCCGCCATATGGCTACACCTTC.

This chain joins TRBV5-1 and TRBJ2-7, with D uncertain. The V gene lost 0 bases and the J gene lost 3 bases, with 10 bases spanning the gap. The CDR3 is 14 amino acids. Germline V CDR1 and CDR2: SGHRS, YFSETQ. CDR3 coding DNA: TGCGCCAGCAGCTTGGTTCCCACCGGCTACGAGCAGTACTTC. Translating it yields CASSLVPTGYEQYF.

The genes are TRBV10-3 and TRBJ1-1, with a weak D call TRBD1 (6 bases). Germline CDR1 is ENHRY and CDR2 is SYGVKD. V was shortened by 9 bases and J by 1 base, with 18 bases between the two germline ends. The CDR3 has 15 amino acids. CDR3 nucleotide sequence: TGTGCCATGGGGGCGAAGGACAGACCGAACACTGAAGCTTTCTTT. Its protein product is CAMGAKDRPNTEAFF.

The V gene is TRBV5-1, the J gene TRBJ2-2; D is uncertain. CDR3 length: 14 amino acids. The V gene's germline CDR1 is SGHRS and CDR2 YFSETQ. V gave up 0 bases and J gave up 5 bases, with 8 bases separating them. CDR3 DNA: TGCGCCAGCAGCTTGGTTTTCCAGACCGGGGAGCTGTTTTTT. It codes for CASSLVFQTGELFF.

The rearrangement links TRBV12-5 to TRBJ2-7; D is possibly TRBD2 (5 bases). V lost 6 bases and J 2 bases, leaving 20 bases between the germline ends. Germline V lookup: CDR1 LGHNT, CDR2 FRNRAP. The CDR3 length is 16 residues. The CDR3, as DNA: TGTGCTAGTGGCGCCGGGTCTGGGAGATTTGCCTACGAGCAGTACTTC. Translating it yields CASGAGSGRFAYEQYF.

The rearrangement joins TRBV18 to TRBJ2-4, with 10 bases lining up with TRBD1. V lost 0 bases to trimming and J lost 4 bases; unmatched junction nucleotides: 0. CDR1 and CDR2 from the germline V gene are KGHSH and LQKENI. The CDR3 consists of 15 residues. CDR3 residues: CASSPPDRGKNIQYF. The CDR3 DNA sequence: TGTGCCAGCTCACCACCGGACAGGGGGAAAAACATTCAGTACTTC.

This clone was seen more than once but under ten times. The rearrangement joins TRBV10-3 to TRBJ1-2; D call uncertain. The CDR3 runs 12 residues. The germline gives CDR1 ENHRY, CDR2 SYGVKD. The V end lost 6 bases, the J end lost 8 bases, and 13 bases lay between the germline ends. The CDR3 spells CAISPDNAGYTF. CDR3 nucleotides: TGTGCCATCAGCCCCGACAACGCCGGCTACACCTTC.

The chain couples TRBV3-1 (or the pseudogene TRBV3-2) to TRBJ2-3; the D gene is possibly TRBD2 (6 bases). This CDR3 comprises 15 residues. The germline V gene encodes CDR1 LGHDT and CDR2 YNNKEL (reference sequence). Trimming took off 4 bases at V and 2 bases at J, with 13 bases between the two ends. Here the CDR3 DNA reads TGTGCCAGCAGCCCCCAAGGAGGGATCACAGATACGCAGTATTTT. This translates into CASSPQGGITDTQYF.

The J gene is TRBJ1-2, the V gene TRBV7-3; 7 nucleotides match TRBD1. Germline CDR1 SGHTA, CDR2 FQGTGA. The V segment lost 5 bases and the J segment 12 bases; nucleotides outside the gene matches: 12. This CDR3 contains 13 residues. The CDR3 is CASSATGTVPDTF. The CDR3 nucleotides read TGTGCCAGCAGCGCAACCGGGACAGTGCCCGACACCTTC.

The gene calls are TRBV5-1 and TRBJ1-1; 9 nucleotides line up with TRBD1. CDR3 size: 13 residues. CDR1 is SGHRS, CDR2 YFSETQ, per germline. V shed 2 bases and J 8 bases; nucleotides not matched to a gene: 4. The CDR3 sequence is CASSLGQGLEAFF. In DNA form, the CDR3 reads TGCGCCAGCAGCTTAGGACAGGGGCTCGAAGCTTTCTTT.

In nucleotides, the CDR3 is TGTGCCAGCAGCTTAGTTTTCGGGGGGGCCTACAATGAGCAGTTCTTC. This codes for CASSLVFGGAYNEQFF. The chain links TRBV7-8 to TRBJ2-1; 8 bases align to TRBD2. J was trimmed by 2 bases and V by 1 base; bases with no gene match: 4. This CDR3 has 16 amino acids. Per the germline V gene, CDR1 is SGHVS and CDR2 is FQNEAQ.

CDR3 sequence (DNA): TGTGCCAGCAGCTTACTAGGGGGGGACGGGGGCGGCTACACCTTC. This translates into CASSLLGGDGGGYTF. The chain carries TRBV6-5 and TRBJ1-2, with D possibly matching TRBD1 (6 bases). CDR1 and CDR2 (germline): MNHEY, SVGAGI. This CDR3 is 15 amino acids long. Trimming removed 6 bases at V and 8 bases at J, with 22 bases between.

The chain recombines TRBV7-3 with TRBJ2-1, with TRBD1 identical over 7 bases. The CDR3 has 14 residues. CDR1 SGHTA and CDR2 FQGTGA come from the germline V gene. V gave up 6 bases and J gave up 3 bases; unmatched junction bases: 5. DNA of the CDR3: TGTGCCAGCAGTACAGGGGCCCTCTACAATGAGCAGTTCTTC. It is translated as CASSTGALYNEQFF.

This clone was seen a few times. The CDR3 reads CASSQDSGGYTF. The CDR3 DNA is TGTGCCAGCAGCCAAGACAGCGGTGGCTACACCTTC. The chain couples TRBV3-1 (or the pseudogene TRBV3-2) to TRBJ1-2; no reliable D call. This CDR3 contains 12 residues. The germline gives CDR1 LGHDT, CDR2 YNNKEL (reference sequence). Trimming removed 0 bases at V and 7 bases at J, with 6 bases between.